This T cell receptor (beta chain) came from a study of regulatory T cells in long-lasting Graves disease. This clonotype was recorded many times. Its antigen remains unknown. Relying on iRepertoire HTBI primers and Arm-PCR of CDR3 regions, the team built TCR beta libraries. TCRdb reprocessed the multiplex PCR reads via MiXCR and lists one record per CDR3 protein. The sample has about 470,000 distinct CDR3 sequences, approximately 15% seen once. This CDR3 is built from 15 residues. Germline V gene data show CDR1 as SNHLY and CDR2 as FYNNEI. With 4 bases removed from V and 1 base from J, the gap between germline ends came to 10 bases. General observations from the study: Segments TRBV28, TRBJ1-2 and TRBJ2-5 showed preferential usage in persistent disease.

Time point in this sample: newly diagnosed GD, antithyroid drugs for less than 3 months. Making the TCR library involved RNA that had been extracted from PBMCs. EDTA tubes held roughly 9.2 milliliters of peripheral blood from each patient. These data also featured in a second study, about T cells in Graves' hyperthyroidism and ophthalmopathy. This second study says: The study defined stable Graves' hyperthyroidism as no ophthalmopathy progression within 18 months. Appearing also in blood were most of the thyroid clonotypes expanded above 0.001.

This chain joins TRBV2 and TRBJ2-2, with TRBD1 as a possible D gene (6 bases). The sample was peripheral blood mononuclear cells (PBMCs), taken at new diagnosis, from a patient treated with antithyroid drugs. This clonotype originated in a woman aged 30 to 39 with Graves disease. The CDR3 spells CASSGSTGNTGELFF. The CDR3 nucleotides read TGTGCCAGCAGTGGATCGACAGGGAACACCGGGGAGCTGTTTTTT.